A single count supports the clone carrying this TCR beta chain. The source of the sample is a study of blood T cell repertoires in COVID-19. Original handling: Nucleated cell counts were estimated from reference gene primer amplification. Profiled with immunoSEQ multiplex PCR; TCRdb holds only in-frame clones, not every one. The DNA gave D and trimming, while V, J and clone size come from that table. The sample includes about 12,000 clones, about 78% of them seen just once. V was clipped by 5 bases and J by 10 bases, with 21 bases between them. Germline CDR1 is SGHTA and CDR2 is FQGNSA. The CDR3 sequence is 16 residues long.

The receptor was derived from a human donor in a cohort sampled during active COVID-19. The chain has TRBV7-2 and TRBJ1-6; D might be TRBD1 (5 bases). The material sequenced was peripheral blood. The CDR3 sequence: CASSPSSGTARSPLHF. The CDR3 nucleotides read TGTGCCAGCAGCCCATCAAGCGGGACGGCCAGATCACCCCTCCACTTT.